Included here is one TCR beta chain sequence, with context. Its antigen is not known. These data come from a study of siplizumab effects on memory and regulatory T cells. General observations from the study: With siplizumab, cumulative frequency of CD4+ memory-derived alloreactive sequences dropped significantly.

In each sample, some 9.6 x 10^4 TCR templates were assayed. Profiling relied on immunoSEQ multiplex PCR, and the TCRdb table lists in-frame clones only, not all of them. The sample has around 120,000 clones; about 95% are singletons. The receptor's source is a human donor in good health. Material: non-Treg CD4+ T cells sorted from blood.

Written as DNA, the CDR3 is TGTGCCACAGGTATCTTTACCGGGGAGCTGTTTTTT. Translated: CATGIFTGELFF. The J gene is TRBJ2-2, the V gene TRBV15; the D is unclear. Per germline, CDR1 LNHNV and CDR2 YYDKDF (reference sequence). V was cut by 9 bases and J by 5 bases, with 10 bases left in between. CDR3 length: 12 residues. Together with reference TRBV15 and TRBJ2-2, the CDR3 gives the full variable domain: DAMVIQNPRYQVTQFGKPVTLSCSQTLNHNVMYWYQQKSSQAPKLLFHYYDKDFNNEADTPDNFQSRRPNTSFCFLDIRSPGLGDTAMYLCATGIFTGELFFGEGSRLTVL.